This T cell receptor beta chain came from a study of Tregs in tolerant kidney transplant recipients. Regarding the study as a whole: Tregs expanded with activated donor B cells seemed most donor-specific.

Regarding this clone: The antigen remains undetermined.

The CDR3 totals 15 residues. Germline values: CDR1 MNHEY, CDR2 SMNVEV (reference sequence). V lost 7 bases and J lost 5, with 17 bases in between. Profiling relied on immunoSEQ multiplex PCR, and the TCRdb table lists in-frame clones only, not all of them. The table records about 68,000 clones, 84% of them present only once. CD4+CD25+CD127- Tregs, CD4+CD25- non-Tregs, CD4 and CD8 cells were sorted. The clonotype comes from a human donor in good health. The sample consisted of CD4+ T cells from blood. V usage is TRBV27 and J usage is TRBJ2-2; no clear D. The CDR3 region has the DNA TGTGCCAGCACCCTTTGGGGTTTGAGGACCGGGGAGCTGTTTTTT. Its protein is CASTLWGLRTGELFF.